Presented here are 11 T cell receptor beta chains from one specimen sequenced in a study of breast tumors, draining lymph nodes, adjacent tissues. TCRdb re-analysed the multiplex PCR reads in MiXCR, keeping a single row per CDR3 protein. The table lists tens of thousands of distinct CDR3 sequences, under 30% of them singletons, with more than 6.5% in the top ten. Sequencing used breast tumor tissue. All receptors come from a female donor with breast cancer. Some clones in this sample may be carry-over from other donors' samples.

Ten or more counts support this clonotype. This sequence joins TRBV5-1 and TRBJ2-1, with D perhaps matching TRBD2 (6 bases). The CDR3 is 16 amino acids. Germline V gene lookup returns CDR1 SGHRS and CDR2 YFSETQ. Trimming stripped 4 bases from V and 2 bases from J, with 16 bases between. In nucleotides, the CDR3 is TGCGCCAGCAGCCTAGGAGGGCAGGGAGCCTACAATGAGCAGTTCTTC. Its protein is CASSLGGQGAYNEQFF. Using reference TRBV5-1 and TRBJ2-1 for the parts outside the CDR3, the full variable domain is KAGVTQTPRYLIKTRGQQVTLSCSPISGHRSVSWYQQTPGQGLQFLFEYFSETQRNKGNFPGRFSGRQFSNSRSEMNVSTLELGDSALYLCASSLGGQGAYNEQFFGPGTRLTVL.

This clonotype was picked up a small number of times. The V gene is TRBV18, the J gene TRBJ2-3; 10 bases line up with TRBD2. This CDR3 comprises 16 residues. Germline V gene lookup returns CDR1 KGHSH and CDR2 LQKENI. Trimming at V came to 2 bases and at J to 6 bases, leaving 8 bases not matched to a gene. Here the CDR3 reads CASSPARTSGIDTQYF. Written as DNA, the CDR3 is TGTGCCAGCTCACCAGCTAGGACTAGCGGAATTGATACGCAGTATTTT.

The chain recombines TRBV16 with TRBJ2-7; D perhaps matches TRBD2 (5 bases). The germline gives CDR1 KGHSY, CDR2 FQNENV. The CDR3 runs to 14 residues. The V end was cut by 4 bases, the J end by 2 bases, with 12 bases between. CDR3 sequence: CASSPEEVPYEQYF. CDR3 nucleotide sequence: TGTGCCAGCAGCCCAGAGGAGGTTCCCTACGAGCAGTACTTC.

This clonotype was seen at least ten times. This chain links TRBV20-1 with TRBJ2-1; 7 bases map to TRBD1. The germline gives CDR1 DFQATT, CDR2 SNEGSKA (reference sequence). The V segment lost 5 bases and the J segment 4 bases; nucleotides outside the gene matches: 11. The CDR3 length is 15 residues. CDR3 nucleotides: TGCAGTGCTCACCGGGACAGAGAAGGGTACAATGAGCAGTTCTTC. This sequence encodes CSAHRDREGYNEQFF.

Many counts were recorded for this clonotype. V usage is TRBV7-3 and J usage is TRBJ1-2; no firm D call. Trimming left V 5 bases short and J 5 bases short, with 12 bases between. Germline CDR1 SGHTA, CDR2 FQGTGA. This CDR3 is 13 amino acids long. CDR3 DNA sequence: TGTGCCAGCAGCCTTTCGGACGGTTATGGCTACACCTTC. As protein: CASSLSDGYGYTF.

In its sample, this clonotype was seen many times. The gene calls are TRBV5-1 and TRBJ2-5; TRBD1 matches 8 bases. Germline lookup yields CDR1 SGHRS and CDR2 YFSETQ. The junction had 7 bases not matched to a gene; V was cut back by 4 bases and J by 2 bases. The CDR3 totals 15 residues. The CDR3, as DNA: TGCGCCAGCAGCCTACTGGGGACAGGACAAGAGACCCAGTACTTC. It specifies CASSLLGTGQETQYF.

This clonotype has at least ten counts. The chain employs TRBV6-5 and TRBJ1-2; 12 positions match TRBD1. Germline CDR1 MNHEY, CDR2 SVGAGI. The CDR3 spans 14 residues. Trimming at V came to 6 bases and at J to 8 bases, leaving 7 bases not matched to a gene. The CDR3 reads CASSPGQGALGYTF. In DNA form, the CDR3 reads TGTGCCAGCAGCCCGGGACAGGGGGCGTTGGGCTACACCTTC.

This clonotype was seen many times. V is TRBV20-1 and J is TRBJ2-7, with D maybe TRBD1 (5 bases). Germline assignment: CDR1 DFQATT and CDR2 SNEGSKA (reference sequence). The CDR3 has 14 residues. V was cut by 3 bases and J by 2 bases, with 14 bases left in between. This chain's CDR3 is CSASSAGNPYEQYF. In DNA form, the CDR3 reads TGCAGTGCTAGTTCAGCAGGGAACCCCTACGAGCAGTACTTC.

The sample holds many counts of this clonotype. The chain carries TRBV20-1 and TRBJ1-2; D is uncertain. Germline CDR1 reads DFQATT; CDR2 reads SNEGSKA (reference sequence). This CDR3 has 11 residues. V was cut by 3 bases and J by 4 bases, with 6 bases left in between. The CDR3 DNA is TGCAGTGCTAGTGATAGCTATGGCTACACCTTC. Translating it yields CSASDSYGYTF.

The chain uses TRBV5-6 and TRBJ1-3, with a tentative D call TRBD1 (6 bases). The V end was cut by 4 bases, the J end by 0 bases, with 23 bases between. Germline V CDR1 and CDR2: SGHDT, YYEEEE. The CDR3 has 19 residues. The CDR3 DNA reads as TGTGCCAGCAGCCTACGAGTGACGAGGGGACACAACTCTGGAAACACCATATATTTT. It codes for CASSLRVTRGHNSGNTIYF.

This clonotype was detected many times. The DNA for the CDR3 is TGCGCCAGCAGCTTGGCCGGGAGCTATGGCTACACCTTC. This encodes CASSLAGSYGYTF. J is TRBJ1-2 and V is TRBV5-1, with D uncertain. Trimming took off 0 bases at V and 4 bases at J, with 7 bases between the two ends. Germline lookup yields CDR1 SGHRS and CDR2 YFSETQ. The CDR3 covers 13 residues.